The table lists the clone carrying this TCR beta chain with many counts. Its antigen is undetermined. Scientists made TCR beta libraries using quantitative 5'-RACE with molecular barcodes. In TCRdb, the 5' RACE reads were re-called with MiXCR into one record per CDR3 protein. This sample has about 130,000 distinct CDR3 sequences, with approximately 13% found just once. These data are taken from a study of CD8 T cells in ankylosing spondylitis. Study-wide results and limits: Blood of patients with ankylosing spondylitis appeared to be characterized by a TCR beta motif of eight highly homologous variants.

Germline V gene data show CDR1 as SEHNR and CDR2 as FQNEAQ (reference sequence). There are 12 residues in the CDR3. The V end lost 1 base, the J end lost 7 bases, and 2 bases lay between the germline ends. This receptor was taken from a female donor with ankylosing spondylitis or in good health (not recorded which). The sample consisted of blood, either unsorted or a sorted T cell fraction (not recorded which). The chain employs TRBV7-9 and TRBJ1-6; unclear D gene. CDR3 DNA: TGTGCCAGCAGCTTAGTCAATTCACCCCTCCACTTT. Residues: CASSLVNSPLHF.